This T cell receptor (beta chain) was identified in a study of cytomegalovirus exposure and HLA in healthy donors. The study's findings and limits: A cluster of highly shared sequence variants was likely a sequencing artifact. Reportedly, diagnosis of cytomegalovirus status by the classifier showed high specificity and sensitivity.

PCR was performed using 60 Vbeta and 13 Jbeta primers. Profiled with immunoSEQ multiplex PCR; TCRdb holds only in-frame clones, not every one. The sample has about 190,000 clones; approximately 82% are singletons. CDR1 SGHRS and CDR2 YFSETQ come from the germline V gene. CDR3 size: 13 residues. V lost 4 bases to trimming and J lost 4 bases; unmatched junction nucleotides: 4. With respect to this clone: Its antigen remains unidentified. The sample contains more than one DNA sequence encoding this CDR3.

The V and J genes are TRBV5-1 and TRBJ1-2, with 7 bases lining up with TRBD1. The clonotype comes from a woman in her late teens or twenties in good health and CMV-seropositive. Input material: PBMCs. The CDR3 reads CASSPGQSYGYTF. Written as DNA, the CDR3 is TGCGCCAGCAGCCCGGGACAGTCCTATGGCTACACCTTC.